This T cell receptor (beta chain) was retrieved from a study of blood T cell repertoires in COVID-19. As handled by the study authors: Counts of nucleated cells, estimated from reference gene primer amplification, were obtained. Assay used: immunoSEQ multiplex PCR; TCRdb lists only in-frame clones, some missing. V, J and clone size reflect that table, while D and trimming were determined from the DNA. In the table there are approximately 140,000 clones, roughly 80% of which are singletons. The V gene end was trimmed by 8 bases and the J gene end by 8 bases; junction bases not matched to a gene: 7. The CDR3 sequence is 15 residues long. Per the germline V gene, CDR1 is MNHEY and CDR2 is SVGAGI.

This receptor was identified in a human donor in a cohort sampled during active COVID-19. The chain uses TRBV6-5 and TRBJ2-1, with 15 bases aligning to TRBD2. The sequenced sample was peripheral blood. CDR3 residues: CASRRTSGGAYEQFF. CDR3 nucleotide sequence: TGTGCCAGCCGACGGACTAGCGGGGGGGCATATGAGCAGTTCTTC.